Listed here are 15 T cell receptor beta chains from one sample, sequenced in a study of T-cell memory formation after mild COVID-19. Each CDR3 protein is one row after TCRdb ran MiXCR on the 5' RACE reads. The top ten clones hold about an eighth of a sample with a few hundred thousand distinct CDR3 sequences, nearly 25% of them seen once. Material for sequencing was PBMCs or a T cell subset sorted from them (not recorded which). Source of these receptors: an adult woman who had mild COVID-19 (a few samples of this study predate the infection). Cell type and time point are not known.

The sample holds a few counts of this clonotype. CDR3 residues: CASSQGVNLVYEQYF. The DNA of the CDR3 is TGCGCCAGCAGCCAAGGCGTCAACCTAGTCTACGAGCAGTACTTC. The chain couples TRBV4-3 to TRBJ2-7; D is unclear. Per the germline V gene, CDR1 is LGHNA and CDR2 is YSLEER. The CDR3 extends over 15 amino acids. V lost 1 base and J lost 3, with 13 bases in between.

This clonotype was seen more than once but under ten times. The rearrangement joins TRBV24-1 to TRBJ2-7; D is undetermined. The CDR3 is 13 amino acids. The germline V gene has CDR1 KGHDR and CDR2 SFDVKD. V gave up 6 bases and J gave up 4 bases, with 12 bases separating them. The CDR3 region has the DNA TGTGCCACCAGTACTTCTCCCGGATACGAGCAGTACTTC. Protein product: CATSTSPGYEQYF.

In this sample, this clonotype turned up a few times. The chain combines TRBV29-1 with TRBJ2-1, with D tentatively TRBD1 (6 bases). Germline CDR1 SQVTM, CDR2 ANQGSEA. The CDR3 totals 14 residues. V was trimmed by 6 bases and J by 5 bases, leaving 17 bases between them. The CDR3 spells CSVRPGRGNNEQFF. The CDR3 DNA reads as TGCAGCGTCCGCCCCGGCAGGGGAAACAATGAGCAGTTCTTC.

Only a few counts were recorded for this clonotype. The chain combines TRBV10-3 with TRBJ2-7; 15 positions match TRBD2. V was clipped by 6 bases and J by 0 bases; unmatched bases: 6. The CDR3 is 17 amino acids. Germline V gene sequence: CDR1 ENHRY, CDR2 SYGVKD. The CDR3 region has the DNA TGTGCCATCAGCCCGGGACTAGCGGGGGGAAGCTCCTACGAGCAGTACTTC. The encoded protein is CAISPGLAGGSSYEQYF.

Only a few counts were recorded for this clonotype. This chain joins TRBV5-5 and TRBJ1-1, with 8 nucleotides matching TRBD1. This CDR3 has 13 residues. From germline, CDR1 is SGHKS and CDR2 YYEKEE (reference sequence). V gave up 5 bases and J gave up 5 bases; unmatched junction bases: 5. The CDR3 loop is CASSPGGETEAFF. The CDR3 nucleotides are TGTGCCAGCAGTCCAGGGGGCGAGACTGAAGCTTTCTTT.

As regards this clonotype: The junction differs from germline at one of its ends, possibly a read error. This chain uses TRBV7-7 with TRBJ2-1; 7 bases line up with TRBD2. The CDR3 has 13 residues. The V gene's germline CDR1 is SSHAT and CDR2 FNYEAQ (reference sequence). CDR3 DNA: TGTGCTAGCAGCTTAGCGGAGCGGGGCGAGCAGTTCTTC. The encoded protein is CASSLAERGEQFF.

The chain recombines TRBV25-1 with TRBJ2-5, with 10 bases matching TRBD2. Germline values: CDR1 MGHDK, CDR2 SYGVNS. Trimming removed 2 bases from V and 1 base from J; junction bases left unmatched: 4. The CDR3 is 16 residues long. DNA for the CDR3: TGTGCCAGCAGTGAACTCGGGACTAGCGCCCAAGAGACCCAGTACTTC. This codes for CASSELGTSAQETQYF.

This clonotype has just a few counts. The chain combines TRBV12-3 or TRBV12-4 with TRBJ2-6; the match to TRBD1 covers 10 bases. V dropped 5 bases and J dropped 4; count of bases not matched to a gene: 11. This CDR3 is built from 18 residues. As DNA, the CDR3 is TGTGCCAGCAGTGGGGGACAGGGGAAGGGATCCGGGGCCAACGTCCTGACTTTC. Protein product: CASSGGQGKGSGANVLTF.

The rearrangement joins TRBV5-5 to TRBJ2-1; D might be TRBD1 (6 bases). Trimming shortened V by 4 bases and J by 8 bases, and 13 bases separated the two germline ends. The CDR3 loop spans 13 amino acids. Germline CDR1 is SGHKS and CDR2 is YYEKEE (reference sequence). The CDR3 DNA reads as TGTGCCAGCAGCCTCGGGACAACGTATGAGCAGTTCTTC. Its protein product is CASSLGTTYEQFF.

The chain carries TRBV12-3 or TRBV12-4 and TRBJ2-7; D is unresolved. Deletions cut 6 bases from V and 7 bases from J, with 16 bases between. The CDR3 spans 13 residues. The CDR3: CASRPGPSREQYF. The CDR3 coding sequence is TGTGCCAGCAGGCCGGGCCCGTCTAGGGAGCAGTACTTC.

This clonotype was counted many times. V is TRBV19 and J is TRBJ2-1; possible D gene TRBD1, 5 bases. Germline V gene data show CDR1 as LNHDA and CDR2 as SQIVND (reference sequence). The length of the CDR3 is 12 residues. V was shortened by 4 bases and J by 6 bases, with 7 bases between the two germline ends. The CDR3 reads CASSRQSNEQFF. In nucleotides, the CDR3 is TGTGCCAGTAGTAGACAGAGCAATGAGCAGTTCTTC. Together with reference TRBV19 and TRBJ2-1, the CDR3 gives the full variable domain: DGGITQSPKYLFRKEGQNVTLSCEQNLNHDAMYWYRQDPGQGLRLIYYSQIVNDFQKGDIAEGYSVSREKKESFPLTVTSAQKNPTAFYLCASSRQSNEQFFGPGTRLTVL.

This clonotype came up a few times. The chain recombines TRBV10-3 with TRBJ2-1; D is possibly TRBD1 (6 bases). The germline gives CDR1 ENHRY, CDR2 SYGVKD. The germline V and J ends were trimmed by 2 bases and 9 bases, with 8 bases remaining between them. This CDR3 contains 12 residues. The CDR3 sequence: CAISERGTEQFF. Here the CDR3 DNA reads TGTGCCATCAGTGAGAGGGGGACTGAGCAGTTCTTC.

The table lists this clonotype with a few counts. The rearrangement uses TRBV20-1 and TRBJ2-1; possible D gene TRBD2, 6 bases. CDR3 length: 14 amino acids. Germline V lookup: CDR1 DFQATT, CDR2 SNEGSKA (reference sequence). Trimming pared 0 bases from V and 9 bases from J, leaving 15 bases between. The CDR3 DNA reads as TGCAGTGCTAGAGATCCTACTAGCTGGGGTGAGCAGTTCTTC. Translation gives CSARDPTSWGEQFF.

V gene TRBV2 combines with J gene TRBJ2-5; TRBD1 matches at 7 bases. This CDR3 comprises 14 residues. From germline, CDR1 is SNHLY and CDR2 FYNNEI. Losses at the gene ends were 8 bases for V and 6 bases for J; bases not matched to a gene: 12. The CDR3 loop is CASLDDRVGKTQYF. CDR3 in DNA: TGTGCCAGCCTCGACGACAGGGTTGGCAAGACCCAGTACTTC.

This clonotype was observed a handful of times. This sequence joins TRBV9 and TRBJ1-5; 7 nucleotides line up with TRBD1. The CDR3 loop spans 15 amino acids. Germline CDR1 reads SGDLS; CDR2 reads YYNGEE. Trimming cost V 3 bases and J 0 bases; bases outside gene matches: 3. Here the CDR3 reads CASSAGTVSNQPQHF. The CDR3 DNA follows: TGTGCCAGCAGCGCCGGGACAGTTAGCAATCAGCCCCAGCATTTT.